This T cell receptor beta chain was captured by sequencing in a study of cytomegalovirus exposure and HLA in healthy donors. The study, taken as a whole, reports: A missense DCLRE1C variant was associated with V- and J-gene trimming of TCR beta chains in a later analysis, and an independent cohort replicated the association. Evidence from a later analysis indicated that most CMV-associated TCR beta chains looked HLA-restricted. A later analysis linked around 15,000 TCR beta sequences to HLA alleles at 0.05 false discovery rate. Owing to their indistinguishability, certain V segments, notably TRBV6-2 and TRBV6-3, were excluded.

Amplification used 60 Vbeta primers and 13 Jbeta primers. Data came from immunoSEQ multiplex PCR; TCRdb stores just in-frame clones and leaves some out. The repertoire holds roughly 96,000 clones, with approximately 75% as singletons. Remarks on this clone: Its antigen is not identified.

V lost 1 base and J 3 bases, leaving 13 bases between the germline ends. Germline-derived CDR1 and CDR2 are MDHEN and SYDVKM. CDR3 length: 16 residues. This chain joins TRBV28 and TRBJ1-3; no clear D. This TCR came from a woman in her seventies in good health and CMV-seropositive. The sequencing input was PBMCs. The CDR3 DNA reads TGTGCCAGCAGTTTATCAGGTTTCCCTATTGGAAACACCATATATTTT. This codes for CASSLSGFPIGNTIYF. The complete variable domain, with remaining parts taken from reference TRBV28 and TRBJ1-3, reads DVKVTQSSRYLVKRTGEKVFLECVQDMDHENMFWYRQDPGLGLRLIYFSYDVKMKEKGDIPEGYSVSREKKERFSLILESASTNQTSMYLCASSLSGFPIGNTIYFGEGSWLTVV.